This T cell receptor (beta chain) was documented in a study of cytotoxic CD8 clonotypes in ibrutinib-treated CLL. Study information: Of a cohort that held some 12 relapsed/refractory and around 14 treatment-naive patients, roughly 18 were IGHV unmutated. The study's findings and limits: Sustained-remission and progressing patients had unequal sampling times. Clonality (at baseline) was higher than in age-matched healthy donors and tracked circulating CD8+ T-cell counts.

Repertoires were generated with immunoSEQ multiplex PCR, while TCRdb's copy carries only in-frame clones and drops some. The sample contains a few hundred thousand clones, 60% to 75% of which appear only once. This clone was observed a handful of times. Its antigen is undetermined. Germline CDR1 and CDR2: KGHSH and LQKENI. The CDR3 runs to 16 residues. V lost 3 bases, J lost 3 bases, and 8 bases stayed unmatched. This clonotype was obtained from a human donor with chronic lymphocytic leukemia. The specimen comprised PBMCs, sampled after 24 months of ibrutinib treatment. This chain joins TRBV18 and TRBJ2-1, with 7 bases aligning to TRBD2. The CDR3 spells CASSPPPSGLYNEQFF. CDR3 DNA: TGTGCCAGCTCACCCCCCCCTAGCGGACTCTACAATGAGCAGTTCTTC.